This T cell receptor (beta chain) was obtained from a study of CD8 T cells in ankylosing spondylitis (dated by TCRdb to the late 2010s). Some background on the complete study: The study set out to find disease-linked TCR variants by profiling T cell receptor beta repertoires in ankylosing spondylitis patients and healthy donors. Peripheral blood was sampled, and synovial fluid was also collected from ankylosing spondylitis patients. In total, the full study cohort was made up of 110 or so healthy donors and approximately 27 ankylosing spondylitis patients.

The paper as a whole reports these results and caveats: The disease-linked clones were reported to be significantly enriched in matched synovial fluid samples from ankylosing spondylitis patients. Some of the motif variants had been reported before in the synovial fluid and blood of reactive arthritis patients, a finding that suggests common disease-initiation mechanisms. A TCR beta motif made up of several highly homologous amino acid variants appeared to be characteristic of blood from ankylosing spondylitis patients. In peripheral blood, the disease-linked clones were found at relatively low frequencies and had a CD8+ phenotype.

The table lists this clonotype with many counts. Its antigen is unknown. Per-base qualities were not stored, and no clone one base away is much larger. The sequencer was an Illumina HiSeq 2500. Quantitative 5'-RACE with molecular barcodes was the method used to prepare the TCR beta libraries. The source study handled its data this way. A new computational method, built on a probabilistic model of VDJ rearrangement, was used to identify disease-linked TCR variants. The public reads were reanalyzed by TCRdb: fastp trimming at Q25, MiXCR alignment, in-frame beta chains only. For every CDR3 protein sequence, its rows merge into one entry that carries the most common genes and DNA. Here the V and J calls rest on TCRdb's processing, not on the authors' analysis. Within this sample are more than 150,000 distinct CDR3 sequences, with approximately 18% of them counted one time only. The biggest ten clones account for approximately 4% of the sample.

Specimen: blood, either unsorted or a sorted T cell fraction (not recorded which). The clonotype comes from a male donor aged 5-30 years with ankylosing spondylitis or in good health (not recorded which). Donor details come from another sample of the same person, matched by shared clones.

CDR3 sequence: CASSPGTYLYEQYF. The nucleotide sequence is TGTGCCAGCAGTCCCGGGACCTACCTCTACGAGCAGTACTTC. The rearrangement joined TRBV12-3 or TRBV12-4 to TRBJ2-7; the D gene assignment is perhaps TRBD1 or TRBD2, with each matching 5 bases. Measured from the cysteine to the phenylalanine, the CDR3 is 14 residues long. The kept DNA is CDR3 alone, 42 bases in frame from the first base. V drops 5 bases and J drops 3 bases, leaving 14 bases in between.